This T cell receptor beta chain was recorded in a study of metastatic and nonmetastatic thyroid tumors. The wider study: Repertoires from blood and tumor or nodule tissue of malignant and benign thyroid patients were compared.

This CDR3 comprises 13 residues. From germline, CDR1 is MNHNS and CDR2 SASEGT. Trimming removed 6 bases from V and 5 bases from J, with 12 bases in between. TCRdb re-clonotyped the PCR reads through MiXCR. The table lists approximately 30,000 clones, about 25% of them singletons. Thyroid surgery was preceded by no treatment in any patient. This clone was counted at least ten times. The receptor comes from a female donor with papillary thyroid cancer or a benign thyroid nodule (not recorded which). Some clones in this sample may be carry-over from other donors' samples. Sequenced: blood. V is TRBV6-1 and J is TRBJ2-3; the D gene is possibly TRBD1 (5 bases). CDR3 amino acids: CASRGRVEDTQYF. In DNA form, the CDR3 reads TGTGCCAGCAGGGGCAGGGTAGAAGATACGCAGTATTTT.